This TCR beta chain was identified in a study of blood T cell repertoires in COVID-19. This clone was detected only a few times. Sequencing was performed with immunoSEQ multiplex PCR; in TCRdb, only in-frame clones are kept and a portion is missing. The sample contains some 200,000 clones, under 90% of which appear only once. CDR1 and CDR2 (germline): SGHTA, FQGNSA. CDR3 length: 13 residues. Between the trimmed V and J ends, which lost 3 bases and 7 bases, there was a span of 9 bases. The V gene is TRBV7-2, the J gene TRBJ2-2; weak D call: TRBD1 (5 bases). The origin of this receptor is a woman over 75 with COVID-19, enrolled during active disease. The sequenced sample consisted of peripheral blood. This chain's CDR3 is CASSFSGIGELFF. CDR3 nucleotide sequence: TGTGCCAGCAGCTTTTCAGGGATCGGGGAGCTGTTTTTT.